This T cell receptor beta chain was captured in a study of blood T cell repertoires in COVID-19. Across the study: The United States, Italy and Spain were the sources of the acute and convalescent COVID-19 samples. T cells, B-cell-depleted T cells, or PBMCs provided the cDNA or gDNA that served as material.

Trimming took off 4 bases at V and 0 bases at J, with 11 bases between the two ends. The CDR3 loop spans 14 amino acids. Germline CDR1 and CDR2: SGHKS and YYEKEE (reference sequence). The table came from immunoSEQ multiplex PCR; TCRdb's copy has only in-frame clones and leaves some out. The repertoire holds around 250,000 clones, with 84% as singletons. This TCR derives from a woman between 40 and 55 years old who had recovered from COVID-19. The chain links TRBV5-5 to TRBJ2-7; D is unclear. The sequencing sample was made of peripheral blood. CDR3 bases: TGTGCCAGCAGCGAGGAGTTTATCTCCTACGAGCAGTACTTC. The encoded protein is CASSEEFISYEQYF.